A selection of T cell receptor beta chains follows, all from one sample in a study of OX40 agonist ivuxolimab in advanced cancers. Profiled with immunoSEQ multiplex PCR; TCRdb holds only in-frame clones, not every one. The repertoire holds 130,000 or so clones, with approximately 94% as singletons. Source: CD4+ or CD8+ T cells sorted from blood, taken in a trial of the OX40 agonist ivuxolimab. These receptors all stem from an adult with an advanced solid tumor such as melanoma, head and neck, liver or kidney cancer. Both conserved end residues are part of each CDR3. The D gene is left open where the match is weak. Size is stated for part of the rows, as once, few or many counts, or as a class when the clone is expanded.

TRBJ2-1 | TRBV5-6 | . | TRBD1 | CASSSPGQGLHNEQFF | TGTGCCAGCAGCTCCCCGGGACAGGGATTACACAATGAGCAGTTCTTC
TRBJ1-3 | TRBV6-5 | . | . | CASSYSPGVNTIYF | TGTGCCAGCAGTTACTCCCCTGGGGTGAACACCATATATTTT
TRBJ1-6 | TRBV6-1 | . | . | CASSEITHSPLHF | TGTGCCAGCAGTGAGATCACGCATTCACCCCTCCACTTT
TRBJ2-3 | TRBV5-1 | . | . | CASSFGARDTQYF | TGCGCCAGCAGCTTCGGGGCCCGAGATACGCAGTATTTT
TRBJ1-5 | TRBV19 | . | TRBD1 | CASSKSTGGNNQPQHF | TGTGCCAGTAGTAAGTCGACAGGGGGCAACAATCAGCCCCAGCATTTT
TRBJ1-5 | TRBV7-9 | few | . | CASSLGQGYSNQPQHF | TGTGCCAGCAGCTTAGGTCAGGGGTATAGCAATCAGCCCCAGCATTTT
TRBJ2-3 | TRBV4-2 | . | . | CASSQGGLSWDTQYF | TGTGCCAGCAGCCAAGGAGGACTTTCTTGGGATACGCAGTATTTT
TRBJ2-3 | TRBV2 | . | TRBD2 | CASNPGLAVKDTQYF | TGTGCCAGCAACCCGGGACTAGCGGTGAAGGATACGCAGTATTTT
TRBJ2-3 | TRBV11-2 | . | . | CASSTTGSSTDTQYF | TGTGCCAGCAGCACCACGGGGAGTAGCACAGATACGCAGTATTTT
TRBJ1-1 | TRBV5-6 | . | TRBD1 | CASSLGGRTGEGAFF | TGTGCCAGCAGCTTGGGCGGGAGGACAGGGGAGGGAGCTTTCTTT
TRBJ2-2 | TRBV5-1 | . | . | CASRLASDTGELFF | TGCGCCAGCAGGTTAGCGTCTGACACCGGGGAGCTGTTTTTT
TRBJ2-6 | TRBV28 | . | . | CASSPAYSSGANVLTF | TGTGCCAGCAGTCCCGCTTACAGCTCTGGGGCCAACGTCCTGACTTTC
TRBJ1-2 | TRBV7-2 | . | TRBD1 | CASSSDRVYGYTF | TGTGCCAGCAGCTCGGACAGGGTTTATGGCTACACCTTC
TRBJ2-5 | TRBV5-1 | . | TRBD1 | CASSLAIRTGSQETQYF | TGCGCCAGCAGCTTGGCCATCCGGACAGGGTCCCAAGAGACCCAGTACTTC
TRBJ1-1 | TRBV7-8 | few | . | CASSLVAPNTEAFF | TGTGCCAGCAGCTTAGTAGCCCCAAACACTGAAGCTTTCTTT
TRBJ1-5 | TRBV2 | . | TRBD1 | CASSWDSRGQPQHF | TGTGCCAGCAGTTGGGACAGCCGCGGTCAGCCCCAGCATTTT
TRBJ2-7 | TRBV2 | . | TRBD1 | CASRPDRDPREQYF | TGTGCCAGCAGGCCCGACAGGGACCCCCGCGAGCAGTACTTC
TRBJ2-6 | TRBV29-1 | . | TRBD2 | CSVEGGSGANVLTF | TGCAGCGTTGAGGGGGGGTCTGGGGCCAACGTCCTGACTTTC
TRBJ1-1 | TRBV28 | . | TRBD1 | CASSFLDRVNTEAFF | TGTGCCAGCAGTTTTCTTGACAGGGTGAACACTGAAGCTTTCTTT
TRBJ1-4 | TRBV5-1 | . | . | CASSLTGDATNEKLFF | TGCGCCAGCAGCCTAACCGGAGATGCAACTAATGAAAAACTGTTTTTT
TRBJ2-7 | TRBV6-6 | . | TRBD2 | CASSYSGGLYEQYF | TGTGCCAGCAGTTACAGCGGGGGACTTTACGAGCAGTACTTC
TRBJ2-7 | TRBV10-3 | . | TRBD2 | CATLSGGASYEQYF | TGTGCCACCCTTAGCGGGGGGGCCTCCTACGAGCAGTACTTC
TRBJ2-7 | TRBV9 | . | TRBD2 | CASSPRVAGAPYEQYF | TGTGCCAGCAGCCCCAGAGTTGCGGGAGCCCCCTACGAGCAGTACTTC
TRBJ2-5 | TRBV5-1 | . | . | CASSLAGGTQYF | TGCGCCAGCAGCTTGGCCGGAGGGACCCAGTACTTC
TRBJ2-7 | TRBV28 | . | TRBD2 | CASSFGGGPTGLEQYF | TGTGCCAGCAGTTTTGGGGGAGGGCCAACGGGGCTCGAGCAGTACTTC
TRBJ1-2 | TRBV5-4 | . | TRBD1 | CASTVPRGDRVIGVRYGYTF | TGTGCCAGCACGGTTCCGCGCGGGGACAGGGTAATAGGCGTTAGGTATGGCTACACCTTC
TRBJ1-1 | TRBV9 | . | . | CASSVEGWTEAFF | TGTGCCAGCAGCGTAGAGGGATGGACTGAAGCTTTCTTT
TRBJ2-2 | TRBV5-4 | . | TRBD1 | CASSLISGQGAVGELFF | TGTGCCAGCAGCTTAATCTCCGGACAGGGGGCCGTCGGGGAGCTGTTTTTT
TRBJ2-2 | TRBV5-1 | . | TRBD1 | CASSTTGVTGELFF | TGCGCCAGCAGCACTACAGGGGTCACCGGGGAGCTGTTTTTT
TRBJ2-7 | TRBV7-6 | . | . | CASSLAGPYEQYF | TGTGCCAGCAGCCTTGCGGGGCCCTACGAGCAGTACTTC
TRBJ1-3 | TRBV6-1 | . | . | CASRPAKHPGNTIYF | TGTGCCAGCAGGCCCGCCAAACACCCTGGAAACACCATATATTTT
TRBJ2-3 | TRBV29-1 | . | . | CSVEGGSGTDTQYF | TGCAGCGTTGAAGGTGGGAGTGGGACAGATACGCAGTATTTT
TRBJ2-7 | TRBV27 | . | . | CASSRDPRDWDEQYF | TGTGCCAGCAGCCGGGACCCCAGAGATTGGGACGAGCAGTACTTC